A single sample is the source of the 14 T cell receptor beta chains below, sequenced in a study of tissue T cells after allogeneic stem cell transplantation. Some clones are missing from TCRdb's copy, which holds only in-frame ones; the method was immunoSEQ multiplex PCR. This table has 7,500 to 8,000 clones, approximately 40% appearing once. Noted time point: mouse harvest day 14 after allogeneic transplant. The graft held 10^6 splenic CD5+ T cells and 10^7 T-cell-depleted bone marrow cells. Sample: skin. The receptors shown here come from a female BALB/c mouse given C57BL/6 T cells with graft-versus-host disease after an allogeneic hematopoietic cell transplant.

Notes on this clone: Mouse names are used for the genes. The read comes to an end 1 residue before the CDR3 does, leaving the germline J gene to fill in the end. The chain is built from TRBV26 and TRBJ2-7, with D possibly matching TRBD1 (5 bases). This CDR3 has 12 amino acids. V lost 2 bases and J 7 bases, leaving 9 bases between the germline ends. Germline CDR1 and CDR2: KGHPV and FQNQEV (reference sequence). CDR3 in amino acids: CASSLRGGEQYF. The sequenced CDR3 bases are TGTGCCAGCAGTCTGAGGGGTGGGGAACAGTAC.

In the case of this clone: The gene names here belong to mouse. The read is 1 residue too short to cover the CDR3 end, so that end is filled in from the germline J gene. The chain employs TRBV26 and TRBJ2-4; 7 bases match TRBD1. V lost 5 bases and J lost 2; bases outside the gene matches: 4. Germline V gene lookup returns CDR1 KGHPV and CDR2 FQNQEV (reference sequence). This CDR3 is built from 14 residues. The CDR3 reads CASSIDRVQNTLYF. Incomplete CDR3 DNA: TGTGCCAGCAGTATAGACAGGGTTCAAAACACCTTGTAC.

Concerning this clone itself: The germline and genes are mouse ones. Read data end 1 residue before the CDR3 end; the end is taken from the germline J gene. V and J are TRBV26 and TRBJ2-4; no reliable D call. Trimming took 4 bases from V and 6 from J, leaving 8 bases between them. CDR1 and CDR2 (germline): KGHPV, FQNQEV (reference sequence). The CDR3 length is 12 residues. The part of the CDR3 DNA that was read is TGTGCCAGCAGTCAGGGAGGGAACACCTTGTAC. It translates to CASSQGGNTLY. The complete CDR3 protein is CASSQGGNTLYF. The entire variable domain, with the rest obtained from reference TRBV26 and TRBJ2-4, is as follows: NSKVIQTPRYLVKGQGQKAKMRCIPEKGHPVVFWYQQNKNNEFKFLINFQNQEVLQQIDMTEKRFSAECPSNSPCSLEIQSSEAGDSALYLCASSQGGNTLYFGAGTRLSVL.

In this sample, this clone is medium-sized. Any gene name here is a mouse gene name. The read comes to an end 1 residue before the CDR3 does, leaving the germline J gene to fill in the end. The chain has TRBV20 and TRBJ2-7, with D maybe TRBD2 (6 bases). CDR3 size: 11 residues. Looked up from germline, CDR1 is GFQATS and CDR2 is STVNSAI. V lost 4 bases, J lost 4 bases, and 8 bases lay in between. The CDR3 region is CGATGGYEQYF. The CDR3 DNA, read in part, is TGTGGTGCTACCGGGGGGTATGAACAGTAC.

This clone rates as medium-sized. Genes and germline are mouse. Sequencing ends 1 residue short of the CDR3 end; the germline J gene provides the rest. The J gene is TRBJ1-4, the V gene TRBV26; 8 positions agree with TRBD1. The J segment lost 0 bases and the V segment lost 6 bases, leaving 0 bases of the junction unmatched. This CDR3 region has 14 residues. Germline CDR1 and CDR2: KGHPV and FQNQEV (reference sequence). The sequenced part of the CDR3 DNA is TGTGCCAGCAGGACAGGGGTTTCCAACGAAAGATTATTT. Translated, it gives CASRTGVSNERLF. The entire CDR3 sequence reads CASRTGVSNERLFF.

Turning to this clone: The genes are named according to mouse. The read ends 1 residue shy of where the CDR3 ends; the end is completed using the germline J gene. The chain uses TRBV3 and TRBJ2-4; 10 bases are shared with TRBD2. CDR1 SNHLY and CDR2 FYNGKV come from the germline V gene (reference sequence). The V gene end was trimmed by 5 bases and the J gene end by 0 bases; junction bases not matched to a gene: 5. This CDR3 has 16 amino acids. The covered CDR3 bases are TGTGCCAGCAGCCCGGGACTGGGGACTAGTCAAAACACCTTGTAC. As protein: CASSPGLGTSQNTLY. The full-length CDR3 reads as CASSPGLGTSQNTLYF.

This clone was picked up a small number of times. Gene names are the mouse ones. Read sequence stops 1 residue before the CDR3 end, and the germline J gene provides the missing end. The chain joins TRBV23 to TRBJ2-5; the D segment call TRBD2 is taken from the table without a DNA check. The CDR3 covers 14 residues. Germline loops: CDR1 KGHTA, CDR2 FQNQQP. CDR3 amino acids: CSSSPLGGQDTQYF. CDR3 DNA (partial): TGCTCCAGCAGTCCACTGGGGGGGCAAGACACCCAGTAC. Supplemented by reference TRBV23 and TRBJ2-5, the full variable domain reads DAAVTQKPRYLIKMKGQEAEMKCIPEKGHTAVFWYQQKQSKELKFLIYFQNQQPLDQIDMVKERFSAVCPSSSLCSLGIRTCEAEDSALYLCSSSPLGGQDTQYFGPGTRLLVL.

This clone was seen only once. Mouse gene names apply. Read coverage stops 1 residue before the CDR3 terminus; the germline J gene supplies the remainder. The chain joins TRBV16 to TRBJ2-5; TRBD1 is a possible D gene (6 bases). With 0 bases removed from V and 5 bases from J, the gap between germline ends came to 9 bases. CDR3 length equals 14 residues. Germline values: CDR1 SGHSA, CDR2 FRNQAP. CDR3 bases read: TGTGCAAGCAGCTTAGAAGGCAGGGGAGACACCCAGTAC. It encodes CASSLEGRGDTQY. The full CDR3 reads CASSLEGRGDTQYF.

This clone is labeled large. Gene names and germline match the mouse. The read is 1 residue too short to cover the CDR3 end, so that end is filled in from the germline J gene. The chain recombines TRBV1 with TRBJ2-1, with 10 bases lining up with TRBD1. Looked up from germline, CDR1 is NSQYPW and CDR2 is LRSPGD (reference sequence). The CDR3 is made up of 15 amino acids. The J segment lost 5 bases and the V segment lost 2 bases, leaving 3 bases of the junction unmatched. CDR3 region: CTCSARDRGNAEQFF. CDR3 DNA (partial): TGCACCTGCAGTGCAAGGGACAGGGGAAATGCTGAGCAGTTC.

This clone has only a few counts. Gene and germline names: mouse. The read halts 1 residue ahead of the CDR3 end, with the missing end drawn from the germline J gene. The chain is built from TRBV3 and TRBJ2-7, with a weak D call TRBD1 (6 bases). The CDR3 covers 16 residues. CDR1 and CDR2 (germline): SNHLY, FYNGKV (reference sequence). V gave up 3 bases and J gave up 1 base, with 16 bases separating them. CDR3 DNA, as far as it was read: TGTGCCAGCAGCTTCCCCCGGGGGACATTTTCCTATGAACAGTAC. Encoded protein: CASSFPRGTFSYEQY. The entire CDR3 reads CASSFPRGTFSYEQYF. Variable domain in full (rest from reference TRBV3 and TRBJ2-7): GPKVLQIPSHQIIDMGQMVTLNCDPVSNHLYFYWYKQILGQQMEFLVNFYNGKVMEKSKLFKDQFSVERPDGSYFTLKIQPTALEDSAVYFCASSFPRGTFSYEQYFGPGTRLTVL.

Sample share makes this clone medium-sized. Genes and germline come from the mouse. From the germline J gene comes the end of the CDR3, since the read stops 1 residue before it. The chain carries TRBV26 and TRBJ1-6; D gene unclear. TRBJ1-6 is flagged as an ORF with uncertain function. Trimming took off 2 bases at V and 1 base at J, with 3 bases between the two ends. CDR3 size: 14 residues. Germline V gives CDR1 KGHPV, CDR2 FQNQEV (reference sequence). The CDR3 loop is CASSLPSYNSPLYF. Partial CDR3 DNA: TGTGCCAGCAGTCTGCCCTCCTATAATTCGCCCCTCTAC.

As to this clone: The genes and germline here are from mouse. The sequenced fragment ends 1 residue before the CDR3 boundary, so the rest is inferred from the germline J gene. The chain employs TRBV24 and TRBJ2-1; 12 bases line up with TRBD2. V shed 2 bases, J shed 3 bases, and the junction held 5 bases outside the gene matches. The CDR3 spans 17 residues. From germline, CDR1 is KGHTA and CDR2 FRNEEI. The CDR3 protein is CASSLGTGGPSYAEQFF. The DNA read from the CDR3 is TGTGCCAGCAGTCTGGGGACTGGGGGGCCTAGCTATGCTGAGCAGTTC.

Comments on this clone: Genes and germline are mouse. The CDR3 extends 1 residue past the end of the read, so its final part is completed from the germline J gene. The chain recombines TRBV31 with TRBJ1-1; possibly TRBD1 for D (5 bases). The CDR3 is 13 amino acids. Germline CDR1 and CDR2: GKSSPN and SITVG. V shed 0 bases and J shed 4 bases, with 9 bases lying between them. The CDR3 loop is CAWSLREGTEVFF. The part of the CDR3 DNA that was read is TGTGCCTGGAGTCTCAGGGAAGGCACAGAAGTCTTC.

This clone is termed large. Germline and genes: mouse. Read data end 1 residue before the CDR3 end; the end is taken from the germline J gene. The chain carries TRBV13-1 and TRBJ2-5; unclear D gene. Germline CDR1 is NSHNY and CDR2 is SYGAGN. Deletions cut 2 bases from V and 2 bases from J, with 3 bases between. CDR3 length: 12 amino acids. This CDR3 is CASSDIQDTQYF. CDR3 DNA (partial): TGTGCCAGCAGTGACATCCAAGACACCCAGTAC.